These 18 T cell receptor beta chains came from one sample sequenced in a study of T cell responses to AZD1222 COVID-19 vaccine. The protocol was immunoSEQ multiplex PCR, while the TCRdb copy is restricted to in-frame clones and leaves out a portion. The sample shows 100,000 to 150,000 clones, roughly nine tenths of them seen only once. The sample here was peripheral blood, taken on day 0 of AZD1222 vaccination. These receptors were taken from an adult in good health.

The chain links TRBV10-3 to TRBJ2-7; tentative D call: TRBD2 (7 bases). Germline values: CDR1 ENHRY, CDR2 SYGVKD. The V end was cut by 2 bases, the J end by 5 bases, with 16 bases between. The CDR3 consists of 15 residues. For the CDR3, the DNA is TGTGCCATCAGTGAGGGGGGGGCAGTTTTAAACGAGCAGTACTTC. Its protein is CAISEGGAVLNEQYF.

This clone was observed a single time. The chain combines TRBV5-1 with TRBJ1-1; unclear D gene. The CDR3 is 17 amino acids. V lost 0 bases, J lost 0 bases, and 15 bases lay in between. Germline V gives CDR1 SGHRS, CDR2 YFSETQ. The CDR3 loop reads CASSLVLQVDMNTEAFF. CDR3 coding DNA: TGCGCCAGCAGCTTGGTTTTGCAGGTAGACATGAACACTGAAGCTTTCTTT.

J is TRBJ1-3 and V is TRBV11-3, with D unclear. Germline lookup yields CDR1 SGHNT and CDR2 YENEEA. The CDR3 runs to 13 residues. The V end lost 5 bases, the J end lost 3 bases, and 8 bases lay between the germline ends. CDR3 protein: CASSERNGNTIYF. CDR3 bases: TGTGCCAGCAGCGAGAGAAATGGAAACACCATATATTTT.

The gene calls are TRBV7-9 and TRBJ2-2; D perhaps matches TRBD2 (5 bases). The CDR3 loop spans 13 amino acids. V lost 2 bases and J lost 9, with 10 bases in between. Germline CDR1 and CDR2: SEHNR and FQNEAQ (reference sequence). The CDR3 protein is CASSLPGWRELFF. As DNA, the CDR3 is TGTGCCAGCAGCTTACCGGGGTGGCGGGAGCTGTTTTTT.

The chain is built from TRBV19 and TRBJ1-2; no definite D call. The germline V gene has CDR1 LNHDA and CDR2 SQIVND (reference sequence). V was clipped by 3 bases and J by 0 bases, with 11 bases between them. The CDR3 sequence is 15 residues long. This CDR3 reads CASSIGYNTNYGYTF. CDR3 bases: TGTGCCAGTAGTATCGGATACAATACTAACTATGGCTACACCTTC.

The rearrangement uses TRBV10-3 and TRBJ2-5; 12 bases fit TRBD2. The CDR3 totals 16 residues. Germline-derived CDR1 and CDR2 are ENHRY and SYGVKD. The V segment lost 6 bases and the J segment 5 bases; nucleotides outside the gene matches: 10. Written as DNA, the CDR3 is TGTGCCATCAGAGCCGGGACTAGCGGGTTCAGTGAGACCCAGTACTTC. As protein: CAIRAGTSGFSETQYF.

The chain links TRBV7-2 to TRBJ2-1; 9 bases are shared with TRBD2. Germline V CDR1 and CDR2: SGHTA, FQGNSA. CDR3 length equals 18 residues. The V segment lost 5 bases and the J segment 0 bases; nucleotides outside the gene matches: 11. The chain's CDR3 is CASSPQTSGTGSYNEQFF. CDR3 DNA sequence: TGTGCCAGCAGCCCACAGACTAGCGGAACAGGCTCCTACAATGAGCAGTTCTTC.

This clone was seen a single time. The rearrangement joins TRBV19 to TRBJ1-2; a weak D match, TRBD1 (6 bases). The CDR3 sequence is 14 residues long. Germline V gene lookup returns CDR1 LNHDA and CDR2 SQIVND (reference sequence). Trimming shortened V by 3 bases and J by 4 bases, and 12 bases separated the two germline ends. DNA for the CDR3: TGTGCCAGTAGTATCGGGGGCGCGGGCTATGGCTACACCTTC. Protein sequence: CASSIGGAGYGYTF.

This rearrangement joins TRBV6-2 or TRBV6-3 to TRBJ1-2, with D possibly TRBD1 on 5 matching bases. Between the trimmed V and J ends, which lost 5 bases and 7 bases, there was a span of 11 bases. This CDR3 is built from 12 residues. CDR1 and CDR2 (germline): MNHEY, SVGEGT. CDR3 bases: TGTGCCAGCAGTCGGGACGGGCTTGGCTACACCTTC. Protein product: CASSRDGLGYTF.

This chain links TRBV7-2 with TRBJ2-5; weak D call: TRBD2 (6 bases). Germline V lookup: CDR1 SGHTA, CDR2 FQGNSA. The CDR3 consists of 15 residues. Trimming stripped 5 bases from V and 6 bases from J, with 19 bases between. This CDR3 is CASSIGTLGSQTQYF. CDR3 nucleotide sequence: TGTGCCAGCAGCATCGGGACTCTAGGTTCTCAGACCCAGTACTTC.

The table lists this clone with a count of one. J is TRBJ2-1 and V is TRBV7-2; 7 bases map to TRBD1. CDR3 length: 16 amino acids. The germline V gene has CDR1 SGHTA and CDR2 FQGNSA. V lost 5 bases, J lost 0 bases, and 7 bases stayed unmatched. The CDR3 loop reads CASSGSGTDSYNEQFF. CDR3 in DNA: TGTGCCAGCAGCGGATCCGGGACAGACTCCTACAATGAGCAGTTCTTC.

The chain employs TRBV7-2 and TRBJ1-5; a possible D gene is TRBD1 (6 bases). The CDR3 length is 16 residues. V was clipped by 5 bases and J by 5 bases, with 19 bases between them. The germline gives CDR1 SGHTA, CDR2 FQGNSA. The CDR3 spells CASSLRGGDTYQPQHF. The CDR3 DNA follows: TGTGCCAGCAGCCTCAGGGGCGGGGACACATATCAGCCCCAGCATTTT.

The V gene is TRBV5-1, the J gene TRBJ2-7; 9 bases are shared with TRBD2. In germline, CDR1 is SGHRS, CDR2 YFSETQ. The junction had 9 bases not matched to a gene; V was cut back by 5 bases and J by 3 bases. The CDR3 loop spans 15 amino acids. CDR3 sequence (DNA): TGCGCCAGCAGATTCTTAGCGGGAGTGGACTACGAGCAGTACTTC. Protein sequence: CASRFLAGVDYEQYF.

The chain couples TRBV27 to TRBJ2-1; 12 positions match TRBD2. Germline trimming cut 9 bases from V and 7 bases from J; bases unmatched to any gene: 4. This CDR3 is built from 13 residues. Germline lookup yields CDR1 MNHEY and CDR2 SMNVEV (reference sequence). This chain's CDR3 is CASRLAGENEQFF. CDR3 coding DNA: TGTGCCAGTCGACTAGCGGGAGAAAATGAGCAGTTCTTC.

The CDR3 DNA is TGTGCCAGCAGTTACGTGGTCGGAGGGAGAGACTATAGCAATCAGCCCCAGCATTTT. It codes for CASSYVVGGRDYSNQPQHF. The chain combines TRBV6-2 or TRBV6-3 with TRBJ1-5; D remains unclear. The V gene's germline CDR1 is MNHEY and CDR2 SVGEGT. Trimming stripped 2 bases from V and 0 bases from J, with 20 bases between. The CDR3 spans 19 residues.

This clone was detected only a few times. The V gene is TRBV19, the J gene TRBJ1-2; the match to TRBD1 covers 7 bases. With V trimmed by 1 base and J by 1 base, 3 bases remained unmatched. Germline lookup yields CDR1 LNHDA and CDR2 SQIVND (reference sequence). This CDR3 is built from 15 residues. The CDR3 DNA follows: TGTGCCAGTAGTATAGGCCAGGGGGTTAACTATGGCTACACCTTC. This gives the protein CASSIGQGVNYGYTF.

The chain joins TRBV5-1 to TRBJ1-1; D is undetermined. The CDR3 loop spans 13 amino acids. The germline V gene encodes CDR1 SGHRS and CDR2 YFSETQ. V was cut by 3 bases and J by 3 bases, with 9 bases left in between. Written as DNA, the CDR3 is TGCGCCAGCAGCTGGGAATCCGACACTGAAGCTTTCTTT. Translating gives CASSWESDTEAFF.

The chain couples TRBV5-1 to TRBJ2-1; 14 nucleotides match TRBD2. In germline, CDR1 is SGHRS, CDR2 YFSETQ. The CDR3 loop spans 17 amino acids. The junction had 10 bases not matched to a gene; V was cut back by 5 bases and J by 6 bases. CDR3 protein: CASSETSGRARSNEQFF. For the CDR3, the DNA is TGCGCCAGCAGTGAGACTAGCGGGAGGGCCCGTAGCAATGAGCAGTTCTTC. Variable domain in full (rest from reference TRBV5-1 and TRBJ2-1): KAGVTQTPRYLIKTRGQQVTLSCSPISGHRSVSWYQQTPGQGLQFLFEYFSETQRNKGNFPGRFSGRQFSNSRSEMNVSTLELGDSALYLCASSETSGRARSNEQFFGPGTRLTVL.